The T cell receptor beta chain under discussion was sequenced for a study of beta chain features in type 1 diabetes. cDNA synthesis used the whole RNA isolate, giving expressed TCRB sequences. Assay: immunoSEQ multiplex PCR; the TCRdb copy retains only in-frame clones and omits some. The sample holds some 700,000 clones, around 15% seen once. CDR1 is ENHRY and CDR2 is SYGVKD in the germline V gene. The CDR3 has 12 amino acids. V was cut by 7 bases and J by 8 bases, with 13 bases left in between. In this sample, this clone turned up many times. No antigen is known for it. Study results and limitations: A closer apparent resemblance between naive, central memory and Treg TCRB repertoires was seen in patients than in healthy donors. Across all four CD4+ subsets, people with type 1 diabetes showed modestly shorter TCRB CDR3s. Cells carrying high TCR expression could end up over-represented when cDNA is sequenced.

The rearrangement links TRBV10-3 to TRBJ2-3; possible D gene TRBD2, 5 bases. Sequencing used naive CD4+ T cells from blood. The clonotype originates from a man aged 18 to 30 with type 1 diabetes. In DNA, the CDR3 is TGTGCCATCAACAACGGGATAGGTACGCAGTATTTT. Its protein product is CAINNGIGTQYF.